The 26 T cell receptor beta chains below come from one sample, sequenced in a study of blood T cell repertoires in COVID-19. TCRdb's table, derived via immunoSEQ multiplex PCR, lists solely in-frame clones and lacks some. This table holds some 200,000 clones, 70% to 90% found once. The source material was peripheral blood. The origin of the receptors is a middle-aged man who had recovered from COVID-19.

J is TRBJ2-5 and V is TRBV30; 15 bases are shared with TRBD2. The CDR3 has 16 amino acids. Germline-derived CDR1 and CDR2 are GTSNPN and SVGIG (reference sequence). Trimming took 3 bases from V and 5 from J; bases not matched to a gene: 7. Here the CDR3 DNA reads TGTGCCTGGAGCCTTCTTGGGACTAGCGGGAGGGAGACCCAGTACTTC. Its translation is CAWSLLGTSGRETQYF. Variable domain in full (rest from reference TRBV30 and TRBJ2-5): SQTIHQWPATLVQPVGSPLSLECTVEGTSNPNLYWYRQAAGRGLQLLFYSVGIGQISSEVPQNLSASRPQDRQFILSSKKLLLSDSGFYLCAWSLLGTSGRETQYFGPGTRLLVL.

Only one count was recorded for this clone. The genes are TRBV27 and TRBJ1-6; maybe TRBD1 (5 bases). Germline CDR1 MNHEY, CDR2 SMNVEV (reference sequence). V lost 7 bases and J lost 0, with 10 bases in between. The CDR3 is made up of 15 amino acids. The DNA for the CDR3 is TGTGCCAGCAAAAACAGGAGCTCCTATAATTCACCCCTCCACTTT. Protein product: CASKNRSSYNSPLHF.

The chain uses TRBV7-9 and TRBJ1-1; D is unresolved. The V and J ends lost 0 bases and 1 base respectively, with 12 bases between them. There are 16 residues in the CDR3. In germline, CDR1 is SEHNR, CDR2 FQNEAQ (reference sequence). In DNA, the CDR3 is TGTGCCAGCAGCTTAGCCCCCGTGAGTGGGAACACTGAAGCTTTCTTT. Its translation is CASSLAPVSGNTEAFF. Variable domain in full (rest from reference TRBV7-9 and TRBJ1-1): DTGVSQNPRHKITKRGQNVTFRCDPISEHNRLYWYRQTLGQGPEFLTYFQNEAQLEKSRLLSDRFSAERPKGSFSTLEIQRTEQGDSAMYLCASSLAPVSGNTEAFFGQGTRLTVV.

Only a few counts were recorded for this clone. The chain employs TRBV7-9 and TRBJ1-2, with no clear D. The ends were cut back, 0 bases at V and 5 bases at J, with 4 bases in the middle. Germline V lookup: CDR1 SEHNR, CDR2 FQNEAQ (reference sequence). The CDR3 covers 12 residues. The chain's CDR3 is CASSLAQYGYTF. The DNA of the CDR3 is TGTGCCAGCAGCTTAGCCCAGTATGGCTACACCTTC.

The rearrangement uses TRBV18 and TRBJ1-1; D remains unclear. V was clipped by 3 bases and J by 3 bases, with 11 bases between them. CDR3 size: 14 residues. Germline V gene lookup returns CDR1 KGHSH and CDR2 LQKENI. The CDR3, as DNA: TGTGCCAGCTCACCTCATCCAACAGACACTGAAGCTTTCTTT. Translating gives CASSPHPTDTEAFF.

The chain couples TRBV4-2 to TRBJ2-7; a possible D gene is TRBD2 (6 bases). This CDR3 has 16 amino acids. With 1 base removed from V and 4 bases from J, the gap between germline ends came to 17 bases. CDR1 LGHNA and CDR2 YNFKEQ come from the germline V gene. CDR3: CASSQVLASEKYEQYF. DNA for the CDR3: TGTGCCAGCAGCCAAGTTCTGGCTAGCGAGAAGTACGAGCAGTACTTC.

The chain employs TRBV30 and TRBJ1-2; 8 nucleotides agree with TRBD1. The germline CDR1 and CDR2 sequences are GTSNPN and SVGIG (reference sequence). The CDR3 spans 16 residues. Trimming took 0 bases from V and 6 from J; bases not matched to a gene: 12. The CDR3 reads CAWSVRGRGRRNGYTF. The CDR3 DNA follows: TGTGCCTGGAGTGTGAGGGGCAGGGGGCGTAGAAATGGCTACACCTTC.

The gene calls are TRBV7-2 and TRBJ2-2; 7 bases match TRBD2. The trim removed 2 bases at V and 4 bases at J, leaving 7 bases unmatched. This CDR3 is 16 amino acids long. The V gene's germline CDR1 is SGHTA and CDR2 FQGNSA. The CDR3 sequence: CASSLWRERGTGELFF. DNA of the CDR3: TGTGCCAGCAGCTTATGGCGGGAGAGGGGCACCGGGGAGCTGTTTTTT.

The sample holds one count of this clone. This chain links TRBV7-8 with TRBJ1-5; 7 bases map to TRBD1. V was pared by 5 bases and J by 0 bases, with 13 bases of the junction left unmatched. This CDR3 contains 18 residues. CDR1 is SGHVS, CDR2 FQNEAQ, per germline. CDR3 sequence: CASSNRDRPLYSNQPQHF. DNA for the CDR3: TGTGCCAGCAGCAACCGGGACAGACCACTCTATAGCAATCAGCCCCAGCATTTT.

This chain connects TRBV3-1 (or the pseudogene TRBV3-2) to TRBJ2-7; 12 bases line up with TRBD2. Germline CDR1 LGHDT, CDR2 YNNKEL (reference sequence). J lost 4 bases, V lost 4 bases, and 5 bases had no gene match. The CDR3 loop spans 15 amino acids. CDR3 residues: CASSPTSGRLYEQYF. The DNA for the CDR3 is TGTGCCAGCAGCCCGACTAGCGGGAGATTATACGAGCAGTACTTC.

This clone was picked up one time. CDR3 nucleotides: TGTGCCAGTAGTCCCACGGACAGGGCGGTAGATCAGCCCCAGCATTTT. Translation gives CASSPTDRAVDQPQHF. The chain uses TRBV19 and TRBJ1-5, with TRBD1 matching 8 bases. V was clipped by 5 bases and J by 5 bases; unmatched bases: 11. Germline V gene data show CDR1 as LNHDA and CDR2 as SQIVND (reference sequence). The CDR3 loop spans 16 amino acids.

The rearrangement links TRBV28 to TRBJ2-7, with unresolved D. This CDR3 comprises 14 residues. Germline CDR1 reads MDHEN; CDR2 reads SYDVKM. V was trimmed by 5 bases and J by 2 bases, leaving 13 bases between them. CDR3 DNA: TGTGCCAGCAGTCCCCGGGTCCAAACCTACGAGCAGTACTTC. Protein: CASSPRVQTYEQYF.

The chain links TRBV5-4 to TRBJ2-1; D might be TRBD2 (5 bases). Germline loops: CDR1 SGHNT, CDR2 YYREEE (reference sequence). The ends were cut back, 3 bases at V and 2 bases at J, with 18 bases in the middle. The CDR3 has 17 amino acids. The CDR3 is CASSSGSRAVTYNEQFF. The CDR3 DNA sequence: TGTGCCAGCAGCTCGGGGTCACGGGCTGTGACCTACAATGAGCAGTTCTTC.

The chain has TRBV9 and TRBJ1-3; unclear D gene. The V and J ends lost 2 bases and 0 bases respectively, with 9 bases between them. Germline V lookup: CDR1 SGDLS, CDR2 YYNGEE. CDR3 length: 15 residues. CDR3: CASSVDFNSGNTIYF. The CDR3 DNA sequence: TGTGCCAGCAGCGTTGACTTCAACTCTGGAAACACCATATATTTT.

This chain joins TRBV7-2 and TRBJ2-3; TRBD2 agrees at 10 bases. The V gene's germline CDR1 is SGHTA and CDR2 FQGNSA. J gave up 7 bases and V 0 bases, and 7 bases lay outside the gene matches. The length of the CDR3 is 16 residues. This chain's CDR3 is CASSLAASGRAHTQYF. For the CDR3, the DNA is TGTGCCAGCAGCTTAGCAGCTAGCGGGAGAGCTCATACGCAGTATTTT.

This chain joins TRBV28 and TRBJ2-7; the match to TRBD1 covers 7 bases. Germline V gene lookup returns CDR1 MDHEN and CDR2 SYDVKM. Unmatched junction bases numbered 9, after V lost 8 bases and J lost 2 bases. CDR3 size: 14 residues. Here the CDR3 reads CASGNRQGTYEQYF. The CDR3 nucleotides read TGTGCCAGCGGGAACCGACAGGGCACCTACGAGCAGTACTTC.

The genes are TRBV28 and TRBJ2-1; 11 bases map to TRBD2. Germline CDR1 MDHEN, CDR2 SYDVKM. The CDR3 has 15 amino acids. The ends lost 1 base at V and 7 bases at J; junction bases unmatched: 3. The chain's CDR3 is CASSLFSSGRNEQFF. The CDR3 DNA follows: TGTGCCAGCAGTTTATTTTCTAGCGGGAGGAATGAGCAGTTCTTC.

The CDR3 loop is CASSYQGEVGEQYF. DNA for the CDR3: TGTGCCAGCAGTTACCAGGGGGAAGTAGGCGAGCAGTACTTC. This sequence joins TRBV6-5 and TRBJ2-7; 7 bases are shared with TRBD1. The CDR3 extends over 14 amino acids. Trimming cost V 2 bases and J 6 bases; bases outside gene matches: 7. Germline assignment: CDR1 MNHEY and CDR2 SVGAGI.

The rearrangement uses TRBV7-2 and TRBJ1-2; D is possibly TRBD1 (5 bases). V was cut by 5 bases and J by 5 bases, with 18 bases left in between. This CDR3 is 15 amino acids long. The germline CDR1 and CDR2 sequences are SGHTA and FQGNSA. The CDR3 coding sequence is TGTGCCAGCAGCGCAGGGAAGAATACCGAATATGGCTACACCTTC. It codes for CASSAGKNTEYGYTF.

The chain combines TRBV2 with TRBJ2-1; maybe TRBD2 (5 bases). Germline CDR1 SNHLY, CDR2 FYNNEI. CDR3 length: 16 residues. V was cut by 4 bases and J by 2 bases, with 15 bases left in between. CDR3 nucleotide sequence: TGTGCCAGCAGTGTCCTTGTCAGCGGAACCTACAATGAGCAGTTCTTC. This gives the protein CASSVLVSGTYNEQFF.

The sample holds a few counts of this clone. V gene TRBV5-5 combines with J gene TRBJ1-3; D is uncertain. Germline values: CDR1 SGHKS, CDR2 YYEKEE (reference sequence). The CDR3 has 17 residues. Trimming left V 0 bases short and J 2 bases short, with 15 bases between. The CDR3, as DNA: TGTGCCAGCAGCTTGGCCCCGGGATTTTTAGCTGGAAACACCATATATTTT. It yields the protein CASSLAPGFLAGNTIYF.

The chain uses TRBV3-1 (or the pseudogene TRBV3-2) and TRBJ1-2, with D maybe TRBD1 (5 bases). CDR1 and CDR2 from the germline V gene are LGHDT and YNNKEL (reference sequence). V gave up 7 bases and J gave up 4 bases, with 16 bases separating them. The CDR3 covers 14 residues. In DNA form, the CDR3 reads TGTGCCAGCACCAAGCGGGGGGGAGGCTATGGCTACACCTTC. It yields the protein CASTKRGGGYGYTF.

V and J are TRBV15 and TRBJ2-3; 8 bases line up with TRBD2. Germline lookup yields CDR1 LNHNV and CDR2 YYDKDF (reference sequence). V shed 4 bases, J shed 1 base, and the junction held 7 bases outside the gene matches. This CDR3 has 16 residues. This CDR3 is CATSILRTSRTDTQYF. The CDR3 DNA reads TGTGCCACCAGCATTTTAAGGACTAGCCGCACAGATACGCAGTATTTT.

This clone was observed a few times. The chain links TRBV19 to TRBJ1-1; no clear D gene. Trimming pared 6 bases from V and 0 bases from J, leaving 17 bases between. The CDR3 has 16 residues. Germline CDR1 and CDR2: LNHDA and SQIVND (reference sequence). The CDR3 DNA reads as TGTGCCAGTAGATACCTTTTTTCAGGCGTGAACACTGAAGCTTTCTTT. It yields the protein CASRYLFSGVNTEAFF.

The genes are TRBV6-1 and TRBJ2-7, with TRBD2 as a possible D gene (5 bases). The V gene lost 1 base and the J gene lost 3 bases, with 7 bases spanning the gap. Germline V gene lookup returns CDR1 MNHNS and CDR2 SASEGT. This CDR3 has 13 residues. The CDR3 DNA sequence: TGTGCCAGCAGTGAAGGACTATACTACGAGCAGTACTTC. It specifies CASSEGLYYEQYF.

The chain couples TRBV29-1 to TRBJ1-2, with TRBD1 identical over 7 bases. The CDR3 length is 12 residues. V lost 7 bases and J lost 3; bases outside the gene matches: 5. Germline V CDR1 and CDR2: SQVTM, ANQGSEA. CDR3 DNA sequence: TGCAGCGGCTACAGGGGATACTATGGCTACACCTTC. This gives the protein CSGYRGYYGYTF.